Below are 21 T cell receptor beta chains sequenced from a single sample in a study of low-dose radiotherapy and immunotherapy resistance in tumors. The time point: before trial treatment. Primers targeting TRAV and TRBV primed first-strand cDNA, covering alpha and beta chains. TCR amplification used approximately 19 PCR cycles, a constant-region primer and a V-primer adapter. From the reads, TCRdb called clonotypes with MiXCR, one entry per CDR3 protein. The data show over 55,000 distinct CDR3 sequences, with approximately 31% seen just once and over 8.5% held by the top ten. Material: PBMCs, obtained before treatment. All receptors derive from a female donor with ovarian cancer.

Remarks on this clonotype: With only one base between it and a far larger clone, this is likely a read error. The chain has TRBV7-2 and TRBJ2-1, with 10 bases identical to TRBD2. The CDR3 is made up of 13 amino acids. Germline CDR1 SGHTA, CDR2 FQGNSA. The V and J ends lost 5 bases and 10 bases, in that order; junction bases with no gene match: 5. The CDR3 loop reads CASSISGRNEQFF. As DNA, the CDR3 is TGTGCCAGCAGCATTAGCGGGAGGAACGAGCAGTTCTTC.

The sample holds many counts of this clonotype. V usage is TRBV20-1 and J usage is TRBJ2-1, with 14 bases matching TRBD2. Unmatched junction bases numbered 8, after V lost 7 bases and J lost 9 bases. Looked up from germline, CDR1 is DFQATT and CDR2 is SNEGSKA (reference sequence). The CDR3 runs to 14 residues. This CDR3 reads CSVTSGGAVGEQFF. CDR3 nucleotides: TGCAGTGTGACTAGCGGGGGGGCCGTCGGTGAGCAGTTCTTC.

The CDR3 sequence is CAAGGRAPYEQYF. Written as DNA, the CDR3 is TGTGCCGCCGGGGGCAGGGCACCCTACGAGCAGTACTTC. The gene calls are TRBV3-1 and TRBJ2-7, with D perhaps TRBD1 or TRBD2 (6 bases each). Trimming pared 11 bases from V and 2 bases from J, leaving 16 bases between. This CDR3 has 13 amino acids. Per the germline V gene, CDR1 is LGHDT and CDR2 is YNNKEL (reference sequence).

This clonotype was seen only once. The chain carries TRBV6-2 or TRBV6-3 and TRBJ2-3; D may match TRBD1 or TRBD2 (5 bases each). This CDR3 comprises 15 residues. Germline V gene sequence: CDR1 MNHEY, CDR2 SVGEGT. V was clipped by 0 bases and J by 5 bases, with 12 bases between them. CDR3 nucleotide sequence: TGTGCCAGCAGTTACTCGAGAGGGGCGAAAGATACGCAGTATTTT. Amino acids: CASSYSRGAKDTQYF.

As regards this clonotype: This likely stems from a read error, as it lies one base from a far larger clone. The J gene is TRBJ2-1, the V gene TRBV13; D uncertain. Trimming left V 3 bases short and J 8 bases short, with 8 bases between. The germline V gene encodes CDR1 PRHDT and CDR2 FYEKMQ (reference sequence). This CDR3 spans 12 amino acids. Here the CDR3 DNA reads TGTGCCAGCAGCTTCGCTGGAGATGAGCAGTTCTTC. It codes for CASSFAGDEQFF. Filled out from reference TRBV13 and TRBJ2-1, the complete variable domain reads AAGVIQSPRHLIKEKRETATLKCYPIPRHDTVYWYQQGPGQDPQFLISFYEKMQSDKGSIPDRFSAQQFSDYHSELNMSSLELGDSALYFCASSFAGDEQFFGPGTRLTVL.

This clonotype was seen ten or more times. This chain links TRBV29-1 with TRBJ2-7; 7 bases align to TRBD1. J lost 0 bases, V lost 1 base, and 6 bases had no gene match. This CDR3 region has 15 residues. Germline V gene sequence: CDR1 SQVTM, CDR2 ANQGSEA. This CDR3 is CSVEGRDRTSYEQYF. CDR3 nucleotide sequence: TGCAGCGTTGAAGGTCGGGACAGAACCTCCTACGAGCAGTACTTC.

In its sample, this clonotype was seen a few times. The V gene is TRBV9, the J gene TRBJ2-7; 10 positions match TRBD2. The CDR3 totals 16 residues. Germline V gene lookup returns CDR1 SGDLS and CDR2 YYNGEE. J lost 2 bases, V lost 0 bases, and 5 bases had no gene match. CDR3 bases: TGTGCCAGCAGCGTAGCCGGCCTAGCGGGAGCCTACGAGCAGTACTTC. As protein: CASSVAGLAGAYEQYF.

This clonotype was observed many times. The chain is built from TRBV20-1 and TRBJ2-7; 9 nucleotides match TRBD1. Losses at the gene ends were 0 bases for V and 2 bases for J; bases not matched to a gene: 11. Germline V lookup: CDR1 DFQATT, CDR2 SNEGSKA (reference sequence). This CDR3 is built from 17 residues. CDR3 nucleotide sequence: TGCAGTGCTAGAGAGGTCGGAGGGCGACAGGGGGCCTACGAGCAGTACTTC. Amino acid sequence: CSAREVGGRQGAYEQYF.

This clonotype came up many times. This chain uses TRBV7-3 with TRBJ2-3; TRBD2 aligns across 10 bases. The germline CDR1 and CDR2 sequences are SGHTA and FQGTGA. CDR3 length: 15 residues. Trimming cost V 4 bases and J 4 bases; bases outside gene matches: 5. The CDR3 protein is CASSSTSGIADTQYF. The CDR3 bases are TGTGCCAGCAGCTCCACTAGCGGGATCGCAGATACGCAGTATTTT.

This rearrangement joins TRBV30 to TRBJ1-2, with D possibly being TRBD1 (5 bases). Germline loops: CDR1 GTSNPN, CDR2 SVGIG (reference sequence). The CDR3 covers 11 residues. The germline V and J ends were trimmed by 8 bases and 3 bases, with 10 bases remaining between them. CDR3 in DNA: TGTGCCAACAGGATCTACTATGGCTACACCTTC. It specifies CANRIYYGYTF.

This clonotype was picked up many times. The J gene is TRBJ2-4, the V gene TRBV7-2, with D perhaps matching TRBD1 (6 bases). Trimming removed 1 base at V and 5 bases at J, with 12 bases between. Per the germline V gene, CDR1 is SGHTA and CDR2 is FQGNSA. This CDR3 has 15 amino acids. This CDR3 reads CASSLVWGLENIQYF. In nucleotides, the CDR3 is TGTGCCAGCAGCTTAGTTTGGGGGCTAGAAAACATTCAGTACTTC.

In the case of this clonotype: A far larger clone is just one base off, so this is likely a read error. The chain links TRBV23-1 to TRBJ2-5, with 8 nucleotides matching TRBD2. The J call is in doubt because the DNA end fits TRBJ2-1 better. TRBV23-1 is an open reading frame whose function is uncertain. The CDR3 contains 16 residues. CDR3 DNA: TGCGCCAGCAGTCAAGGATGGGAACTAGCGGTCAATGAGCAGTTCTTC. Its translation is CASSQGWELAVNEQFF.

This clonotype occurred a few times. The chain couples TRBV10-3 to TRBJ1-4; 7 bases fit TRBD1. With 10 bases clipped from V and 7 bases from J, the junction kept 9 bases outside the gene matches. Germline V lookup: CDR1 ENHRY, CDR2 SYGVKD. The CDR3 totals 13 residues. CDR3 residues: CATRQGGAEKLFF. The DNA of the CDR3 is TGTGCCACCAGACAGGGCGGGGCTGAAAAACTGTTTTTT.

This clonotype was observed once. The chain links TRBV29-1 to TRBJ2-5; 8 positions match TRBD1. The CDR3 is 13 amino acids. The junction had 6 bases not matched to a gene; V was cut back by 8 bases and J by 1 base. Germline V gene data show CDR1 as SQVTM and CDR2 as ANQGSEA. The CDR3 DNA follows: TGCAGCACCAACGACAGGGGCCAAGAGACCCAGTACTTC. This encodes CSTNDRGQETQYF.

In regard to this clonotype: A far larger clone is one nucleotide away, so this likely arose from a read error. The rearrangement joins TRBV7-4 to TRBJ2-1, with 9 bases lining up with TRBD2. Trimming removed 3 bases from V and 7 bases from J; junction bases left unmatched: 7. The CDR3 has 15 residues. Germline V CDR1 and CDR2: SGHVT, SQSDAQ. The chain's CDR3 is CASSLLASGVNEQFF. In DNA, the CDR3 is TGTGCCAGCAGCTTGCTGGCTAGCGGGGTGAATGAGCAGTTCTTC.

This clonotype was seen a handful of times. The chain uses TRBV5-4 and TRBJ2-1; 12 bases line up with TRBD2. The germline V gene has CDR1 SGHNT and CDR2 YYREEE (reference sequence). The ends lost 5 bases at V and 7 bases at J; junction bases unmatched: 13. This CDR3 region has 17 residues. The CDR3 protein is CASRPELAGGPQNEQFF. The CDR3 bases are TGTGCCAGCAGGCCCGAGCTAGCGGGGGGGCCTCAAAATGAGCAGTTCTTC.

This clonotype was found many times. This rearrangement joins TRBV24-1 to TRBJ1-1; TRBD1 agrees at 9 bases. The CDR3 sequence is 14 residues long. J gave up 1 base and V 9 bases, and 5 bases lay outside the gene matches. Germline CDR1 and CDR2: KGHDR and SFDVKD. CDR3 DNA sequence: TGTGCCACCGCCGGGACAGGGCGGAACACTGAAGCTTTCTTT. Residues: CATAGTGRNTEAFF.

This clonotype was seen a handful of times. The V gene is TRBV6-5, the J gene TRBJ2-1; 8 positions match TRBD2. The CDR3 runs to 14 residues. The ends lost 6 bases at V and 6 bases at J; junction bases unmatched: 7. Germline values: CDR1 MNHEY, CDR2 SVGAGI. The CDR3 nucleotides are TGTGCCAGCAGCCAGCCCGGGAGGGGCAATGAGCAGTTCTTC. Residues: CASSQPGRGNEQFF.

In the case of this clonotype: This may stem from a read error, because a much larger clone lies one nucleotide away. The chain uses TRBV20-1 and TRBJ2-7; 12 positions match TRBD2. The germline CDR1 and CDR2 sequences are DFQATT and SNEGSKA (reference sequence). Trimming cost V 7 bases and J 3 bases; bases outside gene matches: 4. The CDR3 covers 13 residues. CDR3 loop: CSGRGLAGYEQYF. DNA of the CDR3: TGCAGTGGTAGGGGACTAGCGGGCTACGAGCAGTACTTC.

This clonotype was found once. Only one base separates this from a far larger clonotype, so it likely reflects a read error. The CDR3 here is CASSSSGIETQFF. Here the CDR3 DNA reads TGTGCCAGCAGCTCAAGCGGGATTGAGACCCAGTTCTTC. J is TRBJ2-1 and V is TRBV14; TRBD2 aligns across 7 bases. Germline V gene data show CDR1 as SGHDN and CDR2 as FVKESK. J was trimmed by 13 bases and V by 5 bases; bases with no gene match: 11. This CDR3 region has 13 residues.

This clonotype was seen repeatedly, ten times or more. The chain links TRBV21-1 to TRBJ2-5; the table gives TRBD1 as D, unverified against the DNA. TRBV21-1 is flagged as a pseudogene. The CDR3 totals 15 residues. The CDR3 protein is CASSTLGARQETQYF. DNA of the CDR3: TGTGCCAGCAGCACCCTCGGGGCCAGGCAAGAGACCCAGTACTTC.